Presented here are 29 T cell receptor beta chains from one specimen sequenced in a study of T cells after yellow fever vaccination. TCRdb called the 5' RACE reads again in MiXCR, with one record for every CDR3 protein. The data show some 390,000 distinct CDR3 sequences, 6% to 8% seen once. Sample: PBMCs, taken 5 days after the yellow fever booster vaccination. Every receptor here comes from a man aged 25-45 years who received the YFV17D yellow fever vaccine.

There are a few counts of this clonotype. The chain uses TRBV18 and TRBJ2-7; no clear D. The V end lost 0 bases, the J end lost 0 bases, and 12 bases lay between the germline ends. The length of the CDR3 is 16 residues. In germline, CDR1 is KGHSH, CDR2 LQKENI. CDR3: CASSPPSSRFSYEQYF. The DNA of the CDR3 is TGTGCCAGCTCACCACCAAGTTCAAGGTTCTCCTACGAGCAGTACTTC.

The chain employs TRBV20-1 and TRBJ2-1; D remains ambiguous. This CDR3 comprises 12 residues. Germline assignment: CDR1 DFQATT and CDR2 SNEGSKA (reference sequence). Trimming cost V 3 bases and J 5 bases, with 8 bases left between them. The CDR3: CSARDLDNEQFF. The CDR3 DNA follows: TGCAGTGCTAGGGATCTCGACAATGAGCAGTTCTTC.

A remark on this clonotype: A much larger clone differs by one base, so this may be a read error. The V and J genes are TRBV11-2 and TRBJ2-7, with 7 bases aligning to TRBD1. With 5 bases clipped from V and 2 bases from J, the junction kept 6 bases outside the gene matches. Looked up from germline, CDR1 is SGHAT and CDR2 is FQNNGV. The CDR3 contains 14 residues. CDR3 nucleotides: TGTGCCAGCAGCCCAACAGGGGCCACCTACGAGCAGTACTTC. It is translated as CASSPTGATYEQYF.

The chain combines TRBV7-2 with TRBJ2-1, with a weak D call TRBD1 (6 bases). The V gene's germline CDR1 is SGHTA and CDR2 FQGNSA. This CDR3 is built from 15 residues. Trimming took off 1 base at V and 1 base at J, with 8 bases between the two ends. The CDR3 spells CASSLETGSYNEQFF. The CDR3 coding sequence is TGTGCCAGCAGCTTAGAGACAGGTTCCTACAATGAGCAGTTCTTC.

This clonotype was detected many times. V is TRBV12-3 or TRBV12-4 and J is TRBJ2-7; 8 nucleotides line up with TRBD2. V shed 6 bases and J 2 bases; nucleotides not matched to a gene: 12. The CDR3 spans 16 residues. CDR3 sequence: CASSSYLLADAYEQYF. In DNA, the CDR3 is TGTGCCAGCAGCTCTTACCTACTAGCGGATGCCTACGAGCAGTACTTC.

Ten or more counts support this clonotype. The rearrangement links TRBV20-1 to TRBJ2-1, with TRBD2 matching over 7 bases. Germline values: CDR1 DFQATT, CDR2 SNEGSKA (reference sequence). V was pared by 0 bases and J by 6 bases, with 8 bases of the junction left unmatched. The CDR3 is 15 residues long. CDR3 in amino acids: CSARDGRETVNEQFF. In DNA, the CDR3 is TGCAGTGCTAGAGATGGGAGGGAGACGGTCAATGAGCAGTTCTTC.

This clonotype was counted a few times. The rearrangement joins TRBV7-2 to TRBJ2-7, with 7 bases identical to TRBD2. Germline CDR1 reads SGHTA; CDR2 reads FQGNSA. J was trimmed by 2 bases and V by 5 bases; bases with no gene match: 6. The CDR3 is 14 amino acids. CDR3: CASSAQAGAYEQYF. In nucleotides, the CDR3 is TGTGCCAGCAGCGCCCAGGCGGGGGCCTACGAGCAGTACTTC.

This clonotype was seen repeatedly, ten times or more. This chain links TRBV18 with TRBJ2-6; D remains ambiguous. Germline V CDR1 and CDR2: KGHSH, LQKENI. This CDR3 comprises 16 residues. V shed 0 bases and J shed 0 bases, with 6 bases lying between them. The CDR3 protein is CASSPPGSSGANVLTF. CDR3 nucleotide sequence: TGTGCCAGCTCACCACCGGGGTCCTCTGGGGCCAACGTCCTGACTTTC.

This clonotype was counted many times. V usage is TRBV15 and J usage is TRBJ2-7, with 8 bases aligning to TRBD1. Germline assignment: CDR1 LNHNV and CDR2 YYDKDF (reference sequence). V lost 5 bases and J lost 2; bases outside the gene matches: 5. This CDR3 comprises 14 residues. The CDR3 sequence: CATSEGQGPYEQYF. The CDR3 DNA is TGTGCCACCAGCGAAGGACAGGGTCCCTACGAGCAGTACTTC.

The rearrangement links TRBV6-5 to TRBJ1-2, with D unresolved. Per the germline V gene, CDR1 is MNHEY and CDR2 is SVGAGI. This CDR3 spans 15 amino acids. Trimming removed 3 bases from V and 8 bases from J, with 19 bases in between. CDR3 loop: CASSYTPGAPEGYTF. CDR3 nucleotide sequence: TGTGCCAGCAGTTATACTCCCGGAGCGCCAGAGGGCTACACCTTC.

This clonotype was recorded at least ten times. V usage is TRBV25-1 and J usage is TRBJ2-5; D gene ambiguous. Germline V gene lookup returns CDR1 MGHDK and CDR2 SYGVNS. The CDR3 consists of 11 residues. Trimming left V 3 bases short and J 9 bases short, with 8 bases between. In nucleotides, the CDR3 is TGTGCCAGCAGTGAGCGTCCGGCCCAGTACTTC. It is translated as CASSERPAQYF.

A few counts support this clonotype. The chain has TRBV3-1 and TRBJ2-6, with D uncertain. Between the trimmed V and J ends, which lost 2 bases and 4 bases, there was a span of 12 bases. Germline CDR1 reads LGHDT; CDR2 reads YNNKEL (reference sequence). The CDR3 extends over 16 amino acids. CDR3 coding DNA: TGTGCCAGCAGCCAAAGGATCACGTCCGGGGCCAACGTCCTGACTTTC. As protein: CASSQRITSGANVLTF.

The V call is TRBV15, the J call TRBJ2-2; D unresolved. The CDR3 runs 12 residues. V lost 4 bases, J lost 7 bases, and 7 bases lay in between. Germline CDR1 reads LNHNV; CDR2 reads YYDKDF (reference sequence). CDR3 sequence reads: CATSTRLGELFF. CDR3 DNA: TGTGCCACCAGCACTCGGCTCGGGGAGCTGTTTTTT.

This clonotype was picked up a small number of times. This rearrangement joins TRBV29-1 to TRBJ2-1; TRBD2 agrees at 12 bases. From germline, CDR1 is SQVTM and CDR2 ANQGSEA. The CDR3 covers 14 residues. The junction had 5 bases not matched to a gene; V was cut back by 3 bases and J by 8 bases. The CDR3 loop is CSVEASGRVHEQFF. Written as DNA, the CDR3 is TGCAGCGTTGAGGCTAGCGGGAGGGTCCATGAGCAGTTCTTC.

This clonotype was counted at least ten times. This chain connects TRBV5-1 to TRBJ2-3, with D uncertain. The V gene's germline CDR1 is SGHRS and CDR2 YFSETQ. The ends were cut back, 0 bases at V and 4 bases at J, with 15 bases in the middle. The CDR3 has 16 residues. This CDR3 is CASSLGLHPVADTQYF. For the CDR3, the DNA is TGCGCCAGCAGCTTGGGTCTCCACCCTGTCGCAGATACGCAGTATTTT. Based on the CDR3 plus reference TRBV5-1 and TRBJ2-3, the full variable domain is KAGVTQTPRYLIKTRGQQVTLSCSPISGHRSVSWYQQTPGQGLQFLFEYFSETQRNKGNFPGRFSGRQFSNSRSEMNVSTLELGDSALYLCASSLGLHPVADTQYFGPGTRLTVL.

In regard to this clonotype: A junction end diverges from the germline sequence, so it may reflect a read error. The chain employs TRBV12-3 or TRBV12-4 and TRBJ2-5, with no clear D. This CDR3 has 15 amino acids. The CDR3: CASSSGSGAAEPQYF. CDR3 in DNA: TGTGCCAGCAGTTCCGGGTCCGGCGCGGCAGAGCCCCAGTACTTC.

The table lists this clonotype with many counts. V usage is TRBV6-5 and J usage is TRBJ1-1; D is uncertain. Germline V gene lookup returns CDR1 MNHEY and CDR2 SVGAGI. This CDR3 has 15 amino acids. V lost 0 bases and J lost 0, with 8 bases in between. CDR3 protein: CASSYSSAVNTEAFF. The CDR3 nucleotides read TGTGCCAGCAGTTACTCCTCGGCTGTGAACACTGAAGCTTTCTTT.

The chain carries TRBV15 and TRBJ2-3, with 7 bases fitting TRBD1. V shed 3 bases and J 6 bases; nucleotides not matched to a gene: 12. The CDR3 covers 16 residues. CDR1 and CDR2 from the germline V gene are LNHNV and YYDKDF (reference sequence). In DNA form, the CDR3 reads TGTGCCACCAGCAGGAGGGTGGGGACAGTTGTTGATACGCAGTATTTT. The encoded protein is CATSRRVGTVVDTQYF.

This clonotype was found once. The rearrangement links TRBV3-1 to TRBJ2-7; 10 bases agree with TRBD1. V lost 7 bases to trimming and J lost 2 bases; unmatched junction nucleotides: 8. CDR3 length: 15 residues. Per germline, CDR1 LGHDT and CDR2 YNNKEL (reference sequence). This CDR3 is CASTQRGQGPYEQYF. The CDR3 DNA reads TGTGCCAGCACCCAGCGGGGACAGGGGCCCTACGAGCAGTACTTC.

This chain connects TRBV11-1 to TRBJ2-1; 8 bases fit TRBD2. The CDR3 length is 18 residues. The germline CDR1 and CDR2 sequences are SGHAT and FQDESV (reference sequence). The junction had 14 bases not matched to a gene; V was cut back by 7 bases and J by 0 bases. Written as DNA, the CDR3 is TGTGCCAGCAACGAAGACGTCAGCGGGAGATACTCCTACAATGAGCAGTTCTTC. Amino acids: CASNEDVSGRYSYNEQFF.

This clonotype showed up many times. The CDR3 loop reads CASSRTSGTSYEQYF. The CDR3 region has the DNA TGTGCCAGCTCCAGGACTAGCGGGACAAGCTACGAGCAGTACTTC. The gene calls are TRBV7-2 and TRBJ2-7; TRBD2 agrees at 12 bases. V shed 8 bases and J 3 bases; nucleotides not matched to a gene: 8. This CDR3 has 15 residues. Germline CDR1 and CDR2: SGHTA and FQGNSA.

This clonotype occurred many times. This sequence joins TRBV7-9 and TRBJ1-2, with 8 bases that match TRBD1. This CDR3 comprises 14 residues. CDR1 SEHNR and CDR2 FQNEAQ come from the germline V gene (reference sequence). With 7 bases clipped from V and 8 bases from J, the junction kept 12 bases outside the gene matches. The CDR3 DNA follows: TGTGCCAGCAACCCAGGGGGCGCTGGGTTGGGCTACACCTTC. Its translation is CASNPGGAGLGYTF.

This clonotype was found a few times. The V and J genes are TRBV18 and TRBJ2-1, with D hard to call. CDR1 KGHSH and CDR2 LQKENI come from the germline V gene. V lost 6 bases, J lost 12 bases, and 15 bases lay in between. The CDR3 extends over 12 amino acids. As DNA, the CDR3 is TGTGCCAGCTCCGGCCAGCAGCTGGCGCAGTTCTTC. Protein product: CASSGQQLAQFF.

This clonotype came up many times. The junction and the germline gene differ at one end; a read error may be behind it. Here the CDR3 DNA reads TGTGCCAGCAGCTACCAAGAGACCCAGTACTTC. Residues: CASSYQETQYF. V usage is TRBV5-1 and J usage is TRBJ2-5; no clear D. Germline CDR1 is SGHRS and CDR2 is YFSETQ. The CDR3 loop spans 11 amino acids.

The chain is built from TRBV20-1 and TRBJ2-2; maybe TRBD1 (6 bases). The CDR3 has 15 amino acids. V was cut by 3 bases and J by 4 bases, with 15 bases left in between. Germline CDR1 and CDR2: DFQATT and SNEGSKA (reference sequence). This CDR3 is CSARHQGIFTGELFF. CDR3 DNA sequence: TGCAGTGCTAGGCACCAGGGGATCTTCACCGGGGAGCTGTTTTTT.

This clonotype was seen at least ten times. The chain employs TRBV5-1 and TRBJ2-1, with D hard to call. Looked up from germline, CDR1 is SGHRS and CDR2 is YFSETQ. The CDR3 is made up of 14 amino acids. The V and J ends lost 0 bases and 7 bases respectively, with 11 bases between them. CDR3 loop: CASSLGVFGNEQFF. DNA for the CDR3: TGCGCCAGCAGCTTGGGGGTTTTCGGGAATGAGCAGTTCTTC.

The rearrangement uses TRBV4-2 and TRBJ2-2, with no clear D. The V end lost 0 bases, the J end lost 9 bases, and 8 bases lay between the germline ends. The germline gives CDR1 LGHNA, CDR2 YNFKEQ. This CDR3 has 13 residues. As DNA, the CDR3 is TGTGCCAGCAGCCAAGATGATTGGAGGGAGCTGTTTTTT. As protein: CASSQDDWRELFF.

This clonotype was seen at least ten times. V and J are TRBV12-3 or TRBV12-4 and TRBJ2-3; 9 bases align to TRBD1. The V gene end was trimmed by 5 bases and the J gene end by 7 bases; junction bases not matched to a gene: 10. The CDR3 is made up of 15 amino acids. In nucleotides, the CDR3 is TGTGCCAGCAGTCCGACCGGGACAGGGCCATATACGCAGTATTTT. It translates to CASSPTGTGPYTQYF.

This clonotype was counted at least ten times. The V gene is TRBV6-2 or TRBV6-3, the J gene TRBJ2-2, with D unresolved. The V and J ends lost 7 bases and 5 bases respectively, with 14 bases between them. Looked up from germline, CDR1 is MNHEY and CDR2 is SVGEGT. The CDR3 has 14 amino acids. The DNA for the CDR3 is TGTGCCAGCACTCCTGGCGGTGGGACCGGGGAGCTGTTTTTT. As protein: CASTPGGGTGELFF.